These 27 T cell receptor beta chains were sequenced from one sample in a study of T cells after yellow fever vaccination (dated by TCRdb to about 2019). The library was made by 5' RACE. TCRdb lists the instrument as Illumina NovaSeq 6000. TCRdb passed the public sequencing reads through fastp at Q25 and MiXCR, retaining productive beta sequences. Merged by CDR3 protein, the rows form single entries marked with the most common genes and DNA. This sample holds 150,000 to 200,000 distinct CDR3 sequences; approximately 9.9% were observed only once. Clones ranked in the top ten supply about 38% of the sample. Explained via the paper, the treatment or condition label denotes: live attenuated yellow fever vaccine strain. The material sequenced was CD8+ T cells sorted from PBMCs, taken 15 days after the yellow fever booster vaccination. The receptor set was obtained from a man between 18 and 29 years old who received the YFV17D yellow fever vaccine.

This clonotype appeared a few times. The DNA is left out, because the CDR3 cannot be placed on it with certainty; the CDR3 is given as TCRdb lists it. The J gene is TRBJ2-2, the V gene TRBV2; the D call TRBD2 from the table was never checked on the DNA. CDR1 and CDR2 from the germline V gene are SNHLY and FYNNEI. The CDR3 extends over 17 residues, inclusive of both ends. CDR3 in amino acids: CASSRTSGANTGELFFF.

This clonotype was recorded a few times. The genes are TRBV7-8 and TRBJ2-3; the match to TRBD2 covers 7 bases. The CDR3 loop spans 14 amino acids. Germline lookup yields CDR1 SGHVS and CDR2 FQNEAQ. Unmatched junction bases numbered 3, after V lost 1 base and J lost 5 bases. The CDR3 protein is CASSLETSRDTQYF. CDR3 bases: TGTGCCAGCAGCTTAGAGACTAGCCGAGATACGCAGTATTTT. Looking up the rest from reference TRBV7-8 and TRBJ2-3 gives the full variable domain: GAGVSQSPRYKVAKRGQDVALRCDPISGHVSLFWYQQALGQGPEFLTYFQNEAQLDKSGLPSDRFFAERPEGSVSTLKIQRTQQEDSAVYLCASSLETSRDTQYFGPGTRLTVL.

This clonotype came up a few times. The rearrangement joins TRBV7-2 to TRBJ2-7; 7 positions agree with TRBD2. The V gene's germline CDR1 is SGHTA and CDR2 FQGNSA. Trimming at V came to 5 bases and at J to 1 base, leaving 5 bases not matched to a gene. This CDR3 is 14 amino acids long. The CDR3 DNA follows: TGTGCCAGCAGCGCCGGACTAGGATCCTACGAGCAGTACGTC. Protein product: CASSAGLGSYEQYV.

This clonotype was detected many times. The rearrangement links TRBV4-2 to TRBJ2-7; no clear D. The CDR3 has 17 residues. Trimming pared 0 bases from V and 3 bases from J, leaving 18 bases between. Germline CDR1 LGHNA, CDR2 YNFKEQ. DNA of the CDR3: TGTGCCAGCAGCCAAGATCACAGTTACCGAATAAACTACGAGCAGTACTTC. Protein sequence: CASSQDHSYRINYEQYF.

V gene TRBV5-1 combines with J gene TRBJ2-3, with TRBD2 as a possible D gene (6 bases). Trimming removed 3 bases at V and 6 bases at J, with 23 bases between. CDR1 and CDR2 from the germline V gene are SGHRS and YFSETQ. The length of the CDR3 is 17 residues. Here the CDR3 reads CASSWEARDGPFDTQYF. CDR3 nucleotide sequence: TGCGCCAGCAGCTGGGAGGCCAGGGATGGCCCTTTTGATACGCAGTATTTT.

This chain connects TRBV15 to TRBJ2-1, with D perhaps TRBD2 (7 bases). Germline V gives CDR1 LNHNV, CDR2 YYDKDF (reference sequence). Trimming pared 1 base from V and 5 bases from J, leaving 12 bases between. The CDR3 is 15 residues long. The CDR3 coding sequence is TGTGCCACCAGCAGAGTGGGGGGGCCCCACAATGAGCAGTTCTTC. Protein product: CATSRVGGPHNEQFF.

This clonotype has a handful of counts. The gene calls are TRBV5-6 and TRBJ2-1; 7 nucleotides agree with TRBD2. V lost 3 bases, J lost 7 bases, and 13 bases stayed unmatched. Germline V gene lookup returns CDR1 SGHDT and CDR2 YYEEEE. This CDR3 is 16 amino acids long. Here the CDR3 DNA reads TGTGCCAGCAGCTGGGGAGGGGACGGGGGAAGGAATGAGCAGTTCTTC. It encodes CASSWGGDGGRNEQFF. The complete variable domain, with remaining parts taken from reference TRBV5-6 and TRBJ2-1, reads DAGVTQSPTHLIKTRGQQVTLRCSPKSGHDTVSWYQQALGQGPQFIFQYYEEEERQRGNFPDRFSGHQFPNYSSELNVNALLLGDSALYLCASSWGGDGGRNEQFFGPGTRLTVL.

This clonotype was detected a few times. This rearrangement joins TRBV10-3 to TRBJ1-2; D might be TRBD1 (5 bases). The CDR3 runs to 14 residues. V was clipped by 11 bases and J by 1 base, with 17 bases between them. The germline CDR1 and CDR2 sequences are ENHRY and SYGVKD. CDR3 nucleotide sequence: TGTGCCGTTACCTTTGGGGGGATTAACTATGGCTACACCTTC. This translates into CAVTFGGINYGYTF.

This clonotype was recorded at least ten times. CDR3 loop: CASSQGGGSNQPQHF. CDR3 DNA: TGCGCCAGCAGCCAAGGAGGGGGAAGCAATCAGCCCCAGCATTTT. V and J are TRBV4-1 and TRBJ1-5; D is possibly TRBD1 (6 bases). The CDR3 totals 15 residues. Trimming shortened V by 1 base and J by 1 base, and 8 bases separated the two germline ends. The germline CDR1 and CDR2 sequences are MGHRA and YSYEKL.

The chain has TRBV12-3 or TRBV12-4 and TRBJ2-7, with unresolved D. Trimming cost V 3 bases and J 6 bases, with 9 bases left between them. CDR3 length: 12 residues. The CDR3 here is CASSLDQLEQYF. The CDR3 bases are TGTGCCAGCAGTTTGGACCAGCTCGAGCAGTACTTC.

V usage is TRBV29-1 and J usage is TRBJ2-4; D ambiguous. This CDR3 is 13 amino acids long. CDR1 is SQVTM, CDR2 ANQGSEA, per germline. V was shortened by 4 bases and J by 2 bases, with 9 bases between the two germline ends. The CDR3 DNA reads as TGCAGCGTTGTAGAGGAGCCCAAAAACATTCAGTACTTC. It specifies CSVVEEPKNIQYF.

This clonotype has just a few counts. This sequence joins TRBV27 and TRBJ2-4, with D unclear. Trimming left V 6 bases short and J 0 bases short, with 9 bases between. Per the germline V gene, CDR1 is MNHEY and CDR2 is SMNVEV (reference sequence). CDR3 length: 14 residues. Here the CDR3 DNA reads TGTGCCAGCAGCCCGAATTTAGCCAAAAACATTCAGTACTTC. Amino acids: CASSPNLAKNIQYF.

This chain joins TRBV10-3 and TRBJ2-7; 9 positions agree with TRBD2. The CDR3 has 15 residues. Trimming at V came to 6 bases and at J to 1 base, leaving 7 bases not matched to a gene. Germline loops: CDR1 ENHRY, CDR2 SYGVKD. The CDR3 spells CAISLTSGPSYEQYF. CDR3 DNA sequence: TGTGCCATCAGCTTGACTAGCGGTCCTTCCTACGAGCAGTACTTC.

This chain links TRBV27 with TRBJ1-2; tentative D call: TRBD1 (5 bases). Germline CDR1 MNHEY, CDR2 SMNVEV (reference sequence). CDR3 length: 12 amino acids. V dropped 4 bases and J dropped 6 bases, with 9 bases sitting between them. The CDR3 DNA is TGTGCCAGCAGTTCACAGGATGATGGCTACACCTTC. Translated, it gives CASSSQDDGYTF.

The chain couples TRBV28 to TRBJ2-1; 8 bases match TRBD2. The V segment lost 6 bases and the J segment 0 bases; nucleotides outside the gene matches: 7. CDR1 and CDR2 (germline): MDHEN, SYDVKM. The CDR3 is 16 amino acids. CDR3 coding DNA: TGTGCCAGCAGCCCCATCCGGGGGGGCTCCTACAATGAGCAGTTCTTC. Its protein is CASSPIRGGSYNEQFF.

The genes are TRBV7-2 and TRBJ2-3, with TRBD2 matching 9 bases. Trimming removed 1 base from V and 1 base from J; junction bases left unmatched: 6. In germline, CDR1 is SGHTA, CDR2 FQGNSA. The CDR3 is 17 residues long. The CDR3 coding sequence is TGTGCCAGCAGCTTAGTGCCAGCGGGGGGACGCACAGATACGCAGTATTTT. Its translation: CASSLVPAGGRTDTQYF.

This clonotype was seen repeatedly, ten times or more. CDR3 sequence: CASSVVILQGFDTEAFF. CDR3 sequence (DNA): TGTGCCAGCAGCGTAGTAATCTTACAGGGTTTCGACACTGAAGCTTTCTTT. V is TRBV9 and J is TRBJ1-1; perhaps TRBD1 as D (6 bases). Trimming shortened V by 0 bases and J by 3 bases, and 18 bases separated the two germline ends. Germline V gene lookup returns CDR1 SGDLS and CDR2 YYNGEE. The CDR3 is 17 residues long.

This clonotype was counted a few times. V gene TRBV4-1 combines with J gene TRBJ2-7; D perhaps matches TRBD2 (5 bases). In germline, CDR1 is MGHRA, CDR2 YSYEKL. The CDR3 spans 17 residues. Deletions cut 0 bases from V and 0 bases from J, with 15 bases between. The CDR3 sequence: CASSQEYGGPPSYEQYF. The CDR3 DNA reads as TGCGCCAGCAGCCAAGAATACGGCGGGCCCCCCTCCTACGAGCAGTACTTC.

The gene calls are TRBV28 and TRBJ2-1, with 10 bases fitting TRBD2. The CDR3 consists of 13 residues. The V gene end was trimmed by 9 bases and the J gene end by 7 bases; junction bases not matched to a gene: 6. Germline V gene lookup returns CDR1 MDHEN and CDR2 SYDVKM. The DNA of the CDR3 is TGTGCCAGTAATAGCGGGGGGTCGAATGAGCAGTTCTTC. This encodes CASNSGGSNEQFF.

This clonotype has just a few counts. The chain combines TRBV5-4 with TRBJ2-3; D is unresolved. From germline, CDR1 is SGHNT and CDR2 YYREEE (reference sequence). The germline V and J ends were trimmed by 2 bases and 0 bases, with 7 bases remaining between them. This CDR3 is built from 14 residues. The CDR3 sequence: CASSFGESTDTQYF. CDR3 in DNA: TGTGCCAGCAGCTTTGGGGAAAGCACAGATACGCAGTATTTT.

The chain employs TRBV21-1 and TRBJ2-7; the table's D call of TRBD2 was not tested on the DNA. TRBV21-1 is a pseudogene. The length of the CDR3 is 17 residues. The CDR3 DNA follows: TGTGCCAGCAGCAAAGATTTGGGCGGGCCTTTCAGCTACGAGCAGTACGTC. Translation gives CASSKDLGGPFSYEQYV.

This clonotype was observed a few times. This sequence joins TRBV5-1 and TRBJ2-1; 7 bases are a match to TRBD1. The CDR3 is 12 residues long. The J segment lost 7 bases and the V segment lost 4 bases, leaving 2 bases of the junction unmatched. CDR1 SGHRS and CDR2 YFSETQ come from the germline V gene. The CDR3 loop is CASSKQGNEQFF. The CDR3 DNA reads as TGCGCCAGCAGCAAACAGGGGAATGAGCAGTTCTTC.

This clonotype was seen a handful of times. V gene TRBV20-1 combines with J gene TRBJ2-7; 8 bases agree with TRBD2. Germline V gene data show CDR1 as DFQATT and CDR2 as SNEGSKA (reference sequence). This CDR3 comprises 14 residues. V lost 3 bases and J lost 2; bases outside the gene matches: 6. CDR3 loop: CSASGGALPYEQYF. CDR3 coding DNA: TGCAGTGCTAGCGGGGGGGCCCTACCCTACGAGCAGTACTTC.

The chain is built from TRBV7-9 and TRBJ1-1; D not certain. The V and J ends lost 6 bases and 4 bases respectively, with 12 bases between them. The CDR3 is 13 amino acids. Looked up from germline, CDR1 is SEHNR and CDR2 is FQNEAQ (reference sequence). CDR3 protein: CASRFYESTEAFF. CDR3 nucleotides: TGTGCCAGCAGGTTCTACGAGAGCACTGAAGCTTTCTTT. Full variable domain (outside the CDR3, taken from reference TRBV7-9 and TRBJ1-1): DTGVSQNPRHKITKRGQNVTFRCDPISEHNRLYWYRQTLGQGPEFLTYFQNEAQLEKSRLLSDRFSAERPKGSFSTLEIQRTEQGDSAMYLCASRFYESTEAFFGQGTRLTVV.

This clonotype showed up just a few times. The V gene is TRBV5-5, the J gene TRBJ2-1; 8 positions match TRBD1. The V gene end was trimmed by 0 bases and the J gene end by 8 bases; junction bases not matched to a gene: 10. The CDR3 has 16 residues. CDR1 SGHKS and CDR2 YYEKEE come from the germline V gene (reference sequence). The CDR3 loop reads CASSLEETGERYEQFF. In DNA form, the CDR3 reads TGTGCCAGCAGCTTGGAAGAGACAGGGGAACGGTATGAGCAGTTCTTC.

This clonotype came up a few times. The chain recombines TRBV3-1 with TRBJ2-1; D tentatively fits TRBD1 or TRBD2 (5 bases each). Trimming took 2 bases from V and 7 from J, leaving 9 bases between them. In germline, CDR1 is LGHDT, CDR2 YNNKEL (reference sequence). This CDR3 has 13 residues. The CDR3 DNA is TGTGCCAGCAGCCAACTAGGGGAGAATGAGCAGTTCTTC. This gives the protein CASSQLGENEQFF.

The CDR3: CATSRGTGAGDTQYF. The CDR3 nucleotides read TGTGCCACCAGCAGAGGGACAGGGGCCGGCGATACGCAGTATTTT. V is TRBV15 and J is TRBJ2-3; TRBD1 matches 9 bases. V shed 1 base and J 6 bases; nucleotides not matched to a gene: 5. The germline CDR1 and CDR2 sequences are LNHNV and YYDKDF (reference sequence). The CDR3 runs to 15 residues.